The rows below give T cell receptor beta chains drawn from one sample of a study of cytotoxic CD8 clonotypes in ibrutinib-treated CLL. Method: immunoSEQ multiplex PCR; TCRdb's copy keeps in-frame clones and lacks some. The data contain 43,000 or so clones, about 69% of them singletons. This sample comprised PBMCs, obtained after 24 months of ibrutinib treatment. Every receptor here comes from a human donor with chronic lymphocytic leukemia. CDR3s include the opening cysteine and the closing phenylalanine or tryptophan. Fields, in order: J gene, D gene, clone size, V gene, CDR3 protein, CDR3 DNA. D genes are given only for firm matches. The listing skips clone size in some rows; elsewhere it reads once, few, many or a size class.

J gene: TRBJ1-1
D gene: -
clone size: -
V gene: TRBV18
CDR3 protein: CASSPGPRMNTEAFF
CDR3 DNA: TGTGCCAGCTCACCAGGACCGAGAATGAACACTGAAGCTTTCTTT

J gene: TRBJ1-5
D gene: TRBD1
clone size: -
V gene: TRBV4-2
CDR3 protein: CASSQEGQDNQPQHF
CDR3 DNA: TGTGCCAGCAGCCAAGAGGGACAGGATAATCAGCCCCAGCATTTT

J gene: TRBJ2-5
D gene: TRBD2
clone size: -
V gene: TRBV2
CDR3 protein: CASSPVGGRGETQYF
CDR3 DNA: TGTGCCAGCAGCCCGGTGGGCGGGAGGGGAGAGACCCAGTACTTC

J gene: TRBJ2-2
D gene: TRBD1
clone size: -
V gene: TRBV7-3
CDR3 protein: CASSSGQVNTGELFF
CDR3 DNA: TGTGCCAGCAGCTCGGGACAGGTGAACACCGGGGAGCTGTTTTTT

J gene: TRBJ2-7
D gene: -
clone size: many
V gene: TRBV13
CDR3 protein: CASSFSFHNPLEQYF
CDR3 DNA: TGTGCCAGCAGCTTTTCGTTCCACAACCCTCTCGAGCAGTACTTC

J gene: TRBJ1-5
D gene: -
clone size: few
V gene: TRBV30
CDR3 protein: CAWSKSGQFTQPQHF
CDR3 DNA: TGTGCCTGGAGTAAGTCGGGGCAGTTCACTCAGCCCCAGCATTTT

J gene: TRBJ1-5
D gene: -
clone size: -
V gene: TRBV6-1
CDR3 protein: CASSESGLWNAPQHF
CDR3 DNA: TGTGCCAGCAGTGAAAGCGGCTTATGGAATGCGCCCCAGCATTTT

J gene: TRBJ2-5
D gene: -
clone size: -
V gene: TRBV9
CDR3 protein: CASSVGLQETQYF
CDR3 DNA: TGTGCCAGCAGCGTAGGACTCCAAGAGACCCAGTACTTC

J gene: TRBJ1-1
D gene: -
clone size: -
V gene: TRBV14
CDR3 protein: CASSPGTEAFF
CDR3 DNA: TGTGCCAGCAGCCCCGGGACAGAAGCTTTCTTT

J gene: TRBJ1-3
D gene: -
clone size: -
V gene: TRBV6-5
CDR3 protein: CASSRDKGNTIYF
CDR3 DNA: TGTGCCAGCAGTCGGGACAAAGGAAACACCATATATTTT

J gene: TRBJ1-1
D gene: TRBD1
clone size: -
V gene: TRBV9
CDR3 protein: CASSVGTGTEAFF
CDR3 DNA: TGTGCCAGCAGCGTAGGGACAGGGACTGAAGCTTTCTTT

J gene: TRBJ2-3
D gene: -
clone size: -
V gene: TRBV5-1
CDR3 protein: CASSLQGGTDTQYF
CDR3 DNA: TGCGCCAGCAGCTTGCAGGGAGGTACAGATACGCAGTATTTT

J gene: TRBJ2-1
D gene: -
clone size: -
V gene: TRBV6-6
CDR3 protein: CASTFPGGPSYNEQFF
CDR3 DNA: TGTGCCAGCACCTTCCCCGGGGGTCCCTCCTACAATGAGCAGTTCTTC

J gene: TRBJ1-1
D gene: TRBD1
clone size: -
V gene: TRBV5-5
CDR3 protein: CASSLGTGLNTEAFF
CDR3 DNA: TGTGCCAGCAGCTTGGGGACAGGGCTGAACACTGAAGCTTTCTTT

J gene: TRBJ2-1
D gene: TRBD2
clone size: -
V gene: TRBV29-1
CDR3 protein: CSVGRLAGNSYNEQFF
CDR3 DNA: TGCAGCGTTGGGAGGCTAGCGGGTAACTCCTACAATGAGCAGTTCTTC

J gene: TRBJ2-6
D gene: TRBD1
clone size: -
V gene: TRBV19
CDR3 protein: CASTTGGAGANVLTF
CDR3 DNA: TGTGCCAGTACGACAGGGGGCGCTGGGGCCAACGTCCTGACTTTC

J gene: TRBJ2-7
D gene: -
clone size: -
V gene: TRBV10-3
CDR3 protein: CAISEEGFEQYF
CDR3 DNA: TGTGCCATCAGTGAGGAGGGTTTCGAGCAGTACTTC

J gene: TRBJ1-4
D gene: TRBD1
clone size: many
V gene: TRBV18
CDR3 protein: CASSPSYGQGLEKLFF
CDR3 DNA: TGTGCCAGCTCACCTTCTTATGGACAGGGATTAGAAAAACTGTTTTTT

J gene: TRBJ1-2
D gene: TRBD1
clone size: -
V gene: TRBV10-3
CDR3 protein: CAISDPPGQVYGYTF
CDR3 DNA: TGTGCCATCAGTGACCCCCCCGGACAGGTCTATGGCTACACCTTC

J gene: TRBJ1-1
D gene: -
clone size: few
V gene: TRBV10-3
CDR3 protein: CATAGQANTEAFF
CDR3 DNA: TGTGCCACCGCCGGGCAAGCTAACACTGAAGCTTTCTTT